One and the same sample provided the 27 T cell receptor beta chains below, sequenced in a study of shared clonotypes between healthy human individuals. The protocol was immunoSEQ multiplex PCR, while the TCRdb copy is restricted to in-frame clones and leaves out a portion. The data contain about 2 million clones, 85% to 95% of them seen just once; the ten biggest clones take up 0.13%. Sequencing was performed on naive CD4+ T cells sorted from blood. Documented subset: CD45RA+ positively selected. All receptors derive from a man in his late teens or twenties in good health.

About this clone itself: With a much larger clone just one base away, this may be a read error. This same CDR3 is encoded by further DNA sequences in the sample. This sequence joins TRBV28 and TRBJ2-7; possible D gene TRBD1, 6 bases. V was cut by 6 bases and J by 3 bases, with 9 bases left in between. CDR3 size: 12 residues. The V gene's germline CDR1 is MDHEN and CDR2 SYDVKM. The CDR3 nucleotides are TGTGCCAGCAGCCAGGACAGCTACGAGCAGTACTTC. It specifies CASSQDSYEQYF.

Written as DNA, the CDR3 is TGCGCCAGCAGCCAGGGGACAGGGGTTCGTGAAAAACTGTTTTTT. It encodes CASSQGTGVREKLFF. The chain has TRBV4-1 and TRBJ1-4; 10 bases are shared with TRBD1. Germline CDR1 is MGHRA and CDR2 is YSYEKL. The CDR3 extends over 15 amino acids. J gave up 7 bases and V 3 bases, and 5 bases lay outside the gene matches.

The genes are TRBV10-3 and TRBJ1-6; weak D call: TRBD1 (5 bases). V was shortened by 4 bases and J by 8 bases, with 15 bases between the two germline ends. Germline lookup yields CDR1 ENHRY and CDR2 SYGVKD. The CDR3 length is 15 residues. The CDR3 sequence: CAISAGGARDSPLHF. In nucleotides, the CDR3 is TGTGCCATCAGTGCGGGCGGGGCAAGGGATTCACCCCTCCACTTT.

V usage is TRBV18 and J usage is TRBJ2-7; 11 bases map to TRBD1. V trimming: 3 bases; J trimming: 6 bases; junction bases outside the gene matches: 10. The CDR3 sequence is 16 residues long. Per the germline V gene, CDR1 is KGHSH and CDR2 is LQKENI. CDR3 bases: TGTGCCAGCTCACCCGTAAGGGGCGGGACAGGGGGCGAGCAGTACTTC. Protein: CASSPVRGGTGGEQYF.

The rearrangement joins TRBV7-2 to TRBJ1-2; perhaps TRBD1 as D (6 bases). The V gene lost 1 base and the J gene lost 7 bases, with 10 bases spanning the gap. CDR1 is SGHTA, CDR2 FQGNSA, per germline. The CDR3 consists of 13 residues. The CDR3: CASSLGYRAGYTF. CDR3 DNA: TGTGCCAGCAGCTTAGGGTACAGGGCTGGCTACACCTTC.

The chain carries TRBV19 and TRBJ1-3, with 7 bases lining up with TRBD1. This CDR3 contains 16 residues. V shed 5 bases, J shed 0 bases, and the junction held 7 bases outside the gene matches. Germline V CDR1 and CDR2: LNHDA, SQIVND (reference sequence). The CDR3 DNA reads as TGTGCCAGTAGTGACCACAGGGGAGGCTCTGGAAACACCATATATTTT. Translating it yields CASSDHRGGSGNTIYF.

This rearrangement joins TRBV9 to TRBJ1-5; maybe TRBD1 (5 bases). V lost 3 bases and J lost 3, with 10 bases in between. The CDR3 covers 14 residues. Germline CDR1 is SGDLS and CDR2 is YYNGEE. CDR3 coding DNA: TGTGCCAGCAGCGGTCAGGGACTCAATCAGCCCCAGCATTTT. As protein: CASSGQGLNQPQHF. The entire variable domain, with the rest obtained from reference TRBV9 and TRBJ1-5, is as follows: DSGVTQTPKHLITATGQRVTLRCSPRSGDLSVYWYQQSLDQGLQFLIQYYNGEERAKGNILERFSAQQFPDLHSELNLSSLELGDSALYFCASSGQGLNQPQHFGDGTRLSIL.

The V gene is TRBV6-5, the J gene TRBJ2-1; D remains unclear. Germline CDR1 and CDR2: MNHEY and SVGAGI. V shed 6 bases and J shed 6 bases, with 18 bases lying between them. The CDR3 extends over 15 amino acids. The chain's CDR3 is CASSLTGRLANEQFF. CDR3 bases: TGTGCCAGCAGCCTTACCGGCCGCCTCGCCAATGAGCAGTTCTTC.

This clone was found once. This sample also contains other DNA sequences that code for the same CDR3. As DNA, the CDR3 is TGCGCCAGCAGCTTGGTCGCGGGGGGCTCCTACGAGCAGTACTTC. Translation: CASSLVAGGSYEQYF. The chain is built from TRBV5-1 and TRBJ2-7; 8 bases are shared with TRBD2. The CDR3 has 15 residues. Per the germline V gene, CDR1 is SGHRS and CDR2 is YFSETQ. V shed 0 bases, J shed 0 bases, and the junction held 2 bases outside the gene matches.

The chain links TRBV19 to TRBJ2-1; 8 positions match TRBD2. Germline trimming cut 4 bases from V and 3 bases from J; bases unmatched to any gene: 8. The CDR3 sequence is 16 residues long. Germline CDR1 LNHDA, CDR2 SQIVND (reference sequence). The chain's CDR3 is CASSTPPSGFYNEQFF. CDR3 bases: TGTGCCAGTAGTACTCCTCCTAGCGGGTTCTACAATGAGCAGTTCTTC. The full variable domain, rest sourced from reference TRBV19 and TRBJ2-1, is DGGITQSPKYLFRKEGQNVTLSCEQNLNHDAMYWYRQDPGQGLRLIYYSQIVNDFQKGDIAEGYSVSREKKESFPLTVTSAQKNPTAFYLCASSTPPSGFYNEQFFGPGTRLTVL.

The rearrangement uses TRBV25-1 and TRBJ1-4, with D perhaps TRBD1 (5 bases). CDR3 length equals 15 residues. Germline V gene lookup returns CDR1 MGHDK and CDR2 SYGVNS. Trimming took off 1 base at V and 5 bases at J, with 11 bases between the two ends. The CDR3 nucleotides read TGTGCCAGCAGTGAATTCACAGGTCAGAATGAAAAACTGTTTTTT. Protein sequence: CASSEFTGQNEKLFF.

The chain has TRBV5-6 and TRBJ1-4; 8 bases align to TRBD1. CDR1 is SGHDT, CDR2 YYEEEE, per germline. This CDR3 region has 16 residues. With 2 bases clipped from V and 4 bases from J, the junction kept 7 bases outside the gene matches. For the CDR3, the DNA is TGTGCCAGCAGCTTTACGTTGGACAGGGTTAATGAAAAACTGTTTTTT. Translating gives CASSFTLDRVNEKLFF.

This rearrangement joins TRBV15 to TRBJ1-3; D may be TRBD1 (5 bases). V lost 3 bases, J lost 5 bases, and 11 bases lay in between. The length of the CDR3 is 14 residues. Germline V gene lookup returns CDR1 LNHNV and CDR2 YYDKDF (reference sequence). The CDR3 protein is CATSRLTARNTIYF. CDR3 bases: TGTGCCACCAGCAGGCTGACAGCGCGAAACACCATATATTTT.

V gene TRBV5-8 combines with J gene TRBJ1-2; 7 positions agree with TRBD1. This CDR3 spans 19 amino acids. Germline assignment: CDR1 SGHTS and CDR2 YDEGEE. V was clipped by 2 bases and J by 4 bases; unmatched bases: 20. The CDR3 is CASSFRDLEGAVRSYGYTF. The CDR3 coding sequence is TGTGCCAGCAGCTTCAGGGATCTTGAGGGGGCGGTTCGAAGCTATGGCTACACCTTC.

The rearrangement uses TRBV21-1 and TRBJ1-6; whether TRBD1, the table's D call, matches the DNA was not checked. TRBV21-1 is a pseudogene segment. This CDR3 has 14 residues. The CDR3 coding sequence is TGTGCCAGCAGCCCCAGGAAGGGGAATTCACCCCTCCACTTT. Residues: CASSPRKGNSPLHF.

The chain has TRBV10-1 and TRBJ1-2; possibly TRBD1 for D (5 bases). Between the trimmed V and J ends, which lost 0 bases and 6 bases, there was a span of 8 bases. CDR3 length: 13 amino acids. Germline values: CDR1 WNHNN, CDR2 SYGVQD (reference sequence). The CDR3 region is CASSESGGNGYTF. CDR3 nucleotide sequence: TGCGCCAGCAGTGAGTCCGGGGGGAATGGCTACACCTTC.

J is TRBJ2-1 and V is TRBV10-3; TRBD2 matches at 8 bases. The J segment lost 8 bases and the V segment lost 0 bases, leaving 6 bases of the junction unmatched. There are 15 residues in the CDR3. CDR1 and CDR2 (germline): ENHRY, SYGVKD. Here the CDR3 DNA reads TGTGCCATCAGTGAGTCCGGGACTAGTGGCCATGAGCAGTTCTTC. It translates to CAISESGTSGHEQFF.

This chain uses TRBV5-4 with TRBJ1-3, with a weak D call TRBD1 (6 bases). This CDR3 has 13 residues. V dropped 10 bases and J dropped 0 bases, with 11 bases sitting between them. The germline V gene has CDR1 SGHNT and CDR2 YYREEE (reference sequence). CDR3 region: CAVGGASGNTIYF. The CDR3, as DNA: TGTGCCGTGGGGGGGGCCTCTGGAAACACCATATATTTT. The variable domain in full, completed from reference TRBV5-4 and TRBJ1-3, reads ETGVTQSPTHLIKTRGQQVTLRCSSQSGHNTVSWYQQALGQGPQFIFQYYREEENGRGNFPPRFSGLQFPNYSSELNVNALELDDSALYLCAVGGASGNTIYFGEGSWLTVV.

With regard to this clone: This sample also contains other DNA sequences that code for the same CDR3. This chain joins TRBV27 and TRBJ2-1; D gene unclear. CDR3 length equals 13 residues. In germline, CDR1 is MNHEY, CDR2 SMNVEV (reference sequence). V lost 5 bases to trimming and J lost 7 bases, with 12 bases between them. The CDR3 DNA follows: TGTGCCAGCAGTCCGAACCAAGGGAATGAGCAGTTCTTC. This sequence encodes CASSPNQGNEQFF.

The gene calls are TRBV5-1 and TRBJ1-1; D gene ambiguous. In germline, CDR1 is SGHRS, CDR2 YFSETQ. The CDR3 consists of 14 residues. The germline V and J ends were trimmed by 3 bases and 0 bases, with 9 bases remaining between them. The CDR3 DNA is TGCGCCAGCAGCTCGACCCCCGTGAACACTGAAGCTTTCTTT. This gives the protein CASSSTPVNTEAFF.

On this clone: This CDR3 is also generated by other DNA sequences in the sample. The chain carries TRBV30 and TRBJ1-1; D possibly corresponds to TRBD1 (5 bases). CDR1 is GTSNPN and CDR2 is SVGIG in the germline V gene (reference sequence). Trimming cost V 1 base and J 3 bases, with 9 bases left between them. The CDR3 is made up of 13 amino acids. The CDR3: CAWSGEGYTEAFF. As DNA, the CDR3 is TGTGCCTGGAGTGGTGAGGGGTACACTGAAGCTTTCTTT.

The chain recombines TRBV10-3 with TRBJ1-2; perhaps TRBD1 as D (5 bases). The CDR3 has 14 residues. The germline CDR1 and CDR2 sequences are ENHRY and SYGVKD. Trimming removed 4 bases from V and 1 base from J, with 10 bases in between. CDR3: CAISAGDSNYGYTF. CDR3 coding DNA: TGTGCCATCAGTGCCGGTGACAGTAACTATGGCTACACCTTC.

The CDR3 DNA sequence: TGTGCCAGCAGCCCGCAGGGGGCGCGGGAGCAGTACTTC. It yields the protein CASSPQGAREQYF. The V and J genes are TRBV7-3 and TRBJ2-7, with 8 bases lining up with TRBD1. The CDR3 has 13 residues. The ends lost 5 bases at V and 7 bases at J; junction bases unmatched: 7. CDR1 SGHTA and CDR2 FQGTGA come from the germline V gene.

The chain employs TRBV5-1 and TRBJ2-5, with 8 positions matching TRBD1. Per germline, CDR1 SGHRS and CDR2 YFSETQ. The CDR3 extends over 15 amino acids. The J segment lost 2 bases and the V segment lost 6 bases, leaving 9 bases of the junction unmatched. This chain's CDR3 is CASTRTGSGQETQYF. The CDR3 DNA sequence: TGCGCCAGCACCAGGACAGGGAGCGGGCAAGAGACCCAGTACTTC.

This chain joins TRBV5-4 and TRBJ2-7, with TRBD1 matching 8 bases. V gave up 5 bases and J gave up 10 bases; unmatched junction bases: 8. The CDR3 sequence is 12 residues long. The germline gives CDR1 SGHNT, CDR2 YYREEE (reference sequence). CDR3 amino acids: CASSFQGARQYF. CDR3 coding DNA: TGTGCCAGCAGTTTCCAGGGGGCGCGACAGTACTTC. Filled out from reference TRBV5-4 and TRBJ2-7, the complete variable domain reads ETGVTQSPTHLIKTRGQQVTLRCSSQSGHNTVSWYQQALGQGPQFIFQYYREEENGRGNFPPRFSGLQFPNYSSELNVNALELDDSALYLCASSFQGARQYFGPGTRLTVT.

The chain carries TRBV5-1 and TRBJ1-3; no definite D call. V was pared by 2 bases and J by 4 bases, with 13 bases between. The CDR3 has 15 residues. CDR1 SGHRS and CDR2 YFSETQ come from the germline V gene. Here the CDR3 reads CASSFSGFRGNTIYF. CDR3 DNA sequence: TGCGCCAGCAGCTTCTCAGGATTCAGAGGAAACACCATATATTTT.

A few counts support this clone. This same CDR3 is encoded by further DNA sequences in the sample. The chain couples TRBV5-1 to TRBJ2-7; D might be TRBD1 (6 bases). From germline, CDR1 is SGHRS and CDR2 YFSETQ. With 2 bases removed from V and 2 bases from J, the gap between germline ends came to 8 bases. The CDR3 consists of 13 residues. The CDR3 spells CASSFTGPYEQYF. CDR3 in DNA: TGCGCCAGCAGCTTTACAGGGCCCTACGAGCAGTACTTC.